This T cell receptor (beta chain) comes out of a study of vaccination and CD4 T cells after COVID-19. Study-wide background: Stimulation of the cells used overlapping spike peptide pools from SARS-CoV-2 and from the common cold coronaviruses HCoV-NL63, HCoV-OC43 and HCoV-229E. Study-level results: The study found median SARS-CoV-2-reactive clonotypes rising from roughly 21 to 40, not significantly.

This clonotype came up once. The antigen remains undetermined. Treatment noted: roughly nine-day PBMC culture with coronavirus spike peptide pools or control peptides (ViraFEST assay). Gathered ahead of the COVID-19 pandemic (2011-2018) were the CD4+ T cells of the unexposed donor. ViraFEST expanded antigen-specific T cells with peptide pools, then sequenced TCRs. Germline CDR1 reads MNHEY; CDR2 reads SMNVEV (reference sequence). The CDR3 is 15 amino acids. Trimming removed 4 bases at V and 0 bases at J, with 11 bases between. An Oncomine TCR Beta short-read assay was used to sequence the DNA from cultured CD4+ T cells. Genomic DNA was taken out of cultured CD4+ T cells by extraction. One entry per CDR3 protein, called by TCRdb with MiXCR from the PCR reads. This sample has roughly 9,200 distinct CDR3 sequences; around half occur once, and the top ten carry over 20%.

The sample was CD4+ T cells from blood, cultured in vitro. This TCR derives from a human donor in good health. The gene calls are TRBV27 and TRBJ2-3, with D uncertain. Written as DNA, the CDR3 is TGTGCCAGCAGTTCCGCGGAAGTTAGCACAGATACGCAGTATTTT. Its protein is CASSSAEVSTDTQYF.